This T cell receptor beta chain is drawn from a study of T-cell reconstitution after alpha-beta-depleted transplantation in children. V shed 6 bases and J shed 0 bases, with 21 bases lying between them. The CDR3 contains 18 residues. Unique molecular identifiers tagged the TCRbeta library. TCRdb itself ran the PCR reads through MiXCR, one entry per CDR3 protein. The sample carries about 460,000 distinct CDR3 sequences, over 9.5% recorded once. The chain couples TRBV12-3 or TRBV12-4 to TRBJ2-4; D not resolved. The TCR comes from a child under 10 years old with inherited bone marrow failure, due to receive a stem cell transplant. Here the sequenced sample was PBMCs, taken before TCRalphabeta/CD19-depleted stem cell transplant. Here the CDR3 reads CASSIRSYPVLAKNIQYF. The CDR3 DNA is TGTGCCAGCAGCATAAGGTCCTATCCGGTTTTAGCCAAAAACATTCAGTACTTC.